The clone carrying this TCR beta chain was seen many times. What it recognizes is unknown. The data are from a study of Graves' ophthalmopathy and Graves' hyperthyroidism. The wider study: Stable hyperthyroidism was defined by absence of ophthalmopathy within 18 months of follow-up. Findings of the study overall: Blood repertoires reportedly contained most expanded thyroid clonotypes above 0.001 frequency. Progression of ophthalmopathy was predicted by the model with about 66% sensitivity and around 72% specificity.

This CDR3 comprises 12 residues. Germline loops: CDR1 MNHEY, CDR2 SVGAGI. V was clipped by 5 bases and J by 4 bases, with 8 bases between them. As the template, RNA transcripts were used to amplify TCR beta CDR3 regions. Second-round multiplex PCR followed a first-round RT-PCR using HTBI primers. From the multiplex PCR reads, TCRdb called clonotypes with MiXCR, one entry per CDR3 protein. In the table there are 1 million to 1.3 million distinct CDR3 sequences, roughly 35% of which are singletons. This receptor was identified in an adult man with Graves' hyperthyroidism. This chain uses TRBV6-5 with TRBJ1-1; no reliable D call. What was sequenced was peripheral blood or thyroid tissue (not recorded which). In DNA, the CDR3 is TGTGCCAGCAGTGCCGAGGGCACTGAAGCTTTCTTT. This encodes CASSAEGTEAFF.